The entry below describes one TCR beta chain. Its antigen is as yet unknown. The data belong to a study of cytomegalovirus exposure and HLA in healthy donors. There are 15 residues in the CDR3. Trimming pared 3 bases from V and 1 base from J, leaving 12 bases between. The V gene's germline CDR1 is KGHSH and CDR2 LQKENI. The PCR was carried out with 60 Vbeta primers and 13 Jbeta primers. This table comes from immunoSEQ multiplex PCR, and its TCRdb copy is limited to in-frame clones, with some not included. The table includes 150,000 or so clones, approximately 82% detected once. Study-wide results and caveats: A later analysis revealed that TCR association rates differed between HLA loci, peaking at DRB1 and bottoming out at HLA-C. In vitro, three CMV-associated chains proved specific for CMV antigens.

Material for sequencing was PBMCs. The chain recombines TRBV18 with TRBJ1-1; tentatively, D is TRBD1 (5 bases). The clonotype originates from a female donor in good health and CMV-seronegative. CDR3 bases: TGTGCCAGCTCACCGTGGGGGACTCGGAACACTGAAGCTTTCTTT. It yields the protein CASSPWGTRNTEAFF.